One sample yielded the 12 T cell receptor beta chains listed below, sequenced in a study of blood T cell repertoires in COVID-19. The protocol was immunoSEQ multiplex PCR, while the TCRdb copy is restricted to in-frame clones and leaves out a portion. The data contain 65,000 to 70,000 clones, over 80% of them singletons. Sequenced material: peripheral blood. These receptor sequences come from a man in his fifties or sixties with active COVID-19.

This clone has only a few counts. This sequence joins TRBV19 and TRBJ1-2; tentative D call: TRBD1 (5 bases). This CDR3 comprises 13 residues. V was pared by 4 bases and J by 3 bases, with 9 bases between. CDR1 and CDR2 (germline): LNHDA, SQIVND (reference sequence). As DNA, the CDR3 is TGTGCCAGTAGTAAACGGGGGGACTATGGCTACACCTTC. Its protein product is CASSKRGDYGYTF.

The rearrangement uses TRBV6-2 or TRBV6-3 and TRBJ2-2; 8 nucleotides line up with TRBD1. The CDR3 covers 15 residues. Germline V gene sequence: CDR1 MNHEY, CDR2 SVGEGT. V gave up 6 bases and J gave up 6 bases; unmatched junction bases: 9. CDR3 nucleotides: TGTGCCAGCAGCTTTCGGCAGGGGGCATCCGGGGAGCTGTTTTTT. Its protein is CASSFRQGASGELFF.

This chain uses TRBV20-1 with TRBJ2-5, with 12 bases identical to TRBD2. Trimming at V came to 3 bases and at J to 3 bases, leaving 8 bases not matched to a gene. The germline V gene has CDR1 DFQATT and CDR2 SNEGSKA (reference sequence). The CDR3 covers 16 residues. The CDR3 DNA reads TGCAGTGCTAGTTTCCCTAGCGGGAGGGCCAAAGAGACCCAGTACTTC. Encoded protein: CSASFPSGRAKETQYF.

V gene TRBV10-3 combines with J gene TRBJ1-1; D gene unclear. This CDR3 spans 14 amino acids. Trimming cost V 0 bases and J 4 bases, with 9 bases left between them. Germline CDR1 and CDR2: ENHRY and SYGVKD. The CDR3 sequence: CAISESVGSTEAFF. CDR3 in DNA: TGTGCCATCAGTGAGTCTGTGGGCTCCACTGAAGCTTTCTTT.

The table lists this clone with a few counts. The rearrangement joins TRBV11-2 to TRBJ1-1, with unresolved D. The length of the CDR3 is 13 residues. V dropped 5 bases and J dropped 0 bases, with 7 bases sitting between them. Germline CDR1 is SGHAT and CDR2 is FQNNGV. CDR3 residues: CASSQNLNTEAFF. CDR3 nucleotides: TGTGCCAGCAGCCAGAATTTGAACACTGAAGCTTTCTTT.

This chain uses TRBV9 with TRBJ2-2; 11 bases are a match to TRBD1. This CDR3 region has 15 residues. Trimming removed 6 bases from V and 6 bases from J; junction bases left unmatched: 7. Germline CDR1 is SGDLS and CDR2 is YYNGEE. In DNA, the CDR3 is TGTGCCAGCACCCTCGGACAGGGGGCATCCGGGGAGCTGTTTTTT. Protein sequence: CASTLGQGASGELFF.

This chain connects TRBV5-1 to TRBJ1-2; no clear D. With 0 bases removed from V and 5 bases from J, the gap between germline ends came to 11 bases. CDR1 is SGHRS, CDR2 YFSETQ, per germline. The CDR3 sequence is 14 residues long. Written as DNA, the CDR3 is TGCGCCAGCAGCTTGGCCATATCCGGGTATGGCTACACCTTC. This translates into CASSLAISGYGYTF. Filled out from reference TRBV5-1 and TRBJ1-2, the complete variable domain reads KAGVTQTPRYLIKTRGQQVTLSCSPISGHRSVSWYQQTPGQGLQFLFEYFSETQRNKGNFPGRFSGRQFSNSRSEMNVSTLELGDSALYLCASSLAISGYGYTFGSGTRLTVV.

The chain is built from TRBV28 and TRBJ2-7; TRBD1 matches at 9 bases. The CDR3 spans 15 residues. V was pared by 5 bases and J by 3 bases, with 8 bases of the junction left unmatched. Germline CDR1 is MDHEN and CDR2 is SYDVKM. CDR3 in amino acids: CASSRLGTGNYEQYF. For the CDR3, the DNA is TGTGCCAGCAGTCGGCTAGGGACAGGGAACTACGAGCAGTACTTC.

The rearrangement links TRBV7-9 to TRBJ1-3; 7 bases align to TRBD1. The V segment lost 5 bases and the J segment 8 bases; nucleotides outside the gene matches: 3. Germline values: CDR1 SEHNR, CDR2 FQNEAQ (reference sequence). This CDR3 spans 12 amino acids. The CDR3 DNA sequence: TGTGCCAGCAGCCCCAGGGGGGACACCATATATTTT. This translates into CASSPRGDTIYF.

The gene calls are TRBV3-1 (or the pseudogene TRBV3-2) and TRBJ2-7; D ambiguous. V gave up 1 base and J gave up 6 bases, with 7 bases separating them. The CDR3 loop spans 12 amino acids. Germline CDR1 is LGHDT and CDR2 is YNNKEL (reference sequence). CDR3 in DNA: TGTGCCAGCAGCCAAGGGCCGATCGAGCAGTACTTC. This codes for CASSQGPIEQYF.

The count of this clone is one. This chain uses TRBV11-2 with TRBJ1-4; D gene uncertain. V was clipped by 0 bases and J by 5 bases, with 10 bases between them. This CDR3 region has 15 residues. Per germline, CDR1 SGHAT and CDR2 FQNNGV. The CDR3 protein is CASSLESWRNEKLFF. The CDR3 DNA reads TGTGCCAGCAGCTTAGAATCGTGGAGGAATGAAAAACTGTTTTTT.

J is TRBJ2-7 and V is TRBV28, with 8 bases lining up with TRBD1. V was clipped by 3 bases and J by 7 bases; unmatched bases: 11. From germline, CDR1 is MDHEN and CDR2 SYDVKM. The CDR3 loop spans 15 amino acids. In nucleotides, the CDR3 is TGTGCCAGCAGTTTTCGTTTGTGGACAGGGCGAGAGCAGTACTTC. This gives the protein CASSFRLWTGREQYF.